The present TCR beta chain was sequenced within a study of graft-versus-host responses after intestinal transplantation. Study-level background: Recipients obtained multivisceral, liver-intestinal, or isolated intestinal transplants. Whole-study findings and limits: GvH clones were identified in recipient marrow, with some first appearing in ileum or blood.

Concerning this clone: Antigen: not known.

The repertoire was sequenced with immunoSEQ multiplex PCR; TCRdb's copy has only in-frame clones and lacks some. The sample gives around 110,000 clones, around nine tenths of which show up once; 0.2% to 0.25% is in the top ten. Between the trimmed V and J ends, which lost 6 bases and 6 bases, there was a span of 8 bases. CDR1 and CDR2 (germline): SGHTA, FQGNSA. CDR3 length: 12 amino acids. The sequences come from unstimulated CD4+ T cells sorted from spleen or lymph node cells, collected before transplant. The receptor comes from a human donor who was the organ donor for an intestinal transplant. The rearrangement uses TRBV7-2 and TRBJ2-2; D is undetermined. As DNA, the CDR3 is TGTGCCAGCAGTCCCCTGGCCGGGGAGCTGTTTTTT. It encodes CASSPLAGELFF.